This TCR beta chain was captured by sequencing in a study of CD8 T cells in Susac syndrome. RNA in amounts of about 0.5 to 1 ug was reverse transcribed with random hexamers. TCRdb itself ran the immunoSEQ multiplex PCR reads through MiXCR, one entry per CDR3 protein. Among roughly 300,000 distinct CDR3 sequences listed, about 85% were seen once. Blood CD8+ and CD4+ T cells underwent high-throughput TCR beta sequencing. After removal of 6 bases from V and 2 bases from J, the junction contained 17 bases not matched to a gene. Per germline, CDR1 LNHDA and CDR2 SQIVND (reference sequence). The CDR3 length is 18 residues.

The V call is TRBV19, the J call TRBJ2-7; TRBD1 matches at 9 bases. The sequencing input was CD8+ T cells from PBMCs. This clonotype was obtained from a human donor with multiple sclerosis. The CDR3 loop reads CASSPGQGRTKYPYEQYF. CDR3 bases: TGTGCCAGTAGCCCTGGACAGGGGCGCACTAAGTACCCCTACGAGCAGTACTTC.